This TCR beta chain was identified in a study of identical twins. Details on this clonotype: Antigen: not known.

Findings of the study overall: There were fewer insertions in abundant cord blood beta clonotypes, but memory repertoires showed no such pattern.

The CDR3 runs 12 residues. V gave up 3 bases and J gave up 2 bases, with 8 bases separating them. Germline lookup yields CDR1 DFQATT and CDR2 SNEGSKA (reference sequence). MiXCR, applied by TCRdb to the 5' RACE reads, yields one record per CDR3 protein. The profile shows about 920,000 distinct CDR3 sequences, around an eighth of them singletons. These sequences were also reported in another study, on yellow fever vaccine responses in identical twins.

The chain links TRBV20-1 to TRBJ2-7; D uncertain. Sequencing was done on a sample of PBMCs. This TCR derives from a woman aged 18-29 years in good health. The CDR3 DNA is TGCAGTGCTAGTTTTGGAGCCTACGAGCAGTACGTC. Protein sequence: CSASFGAYEQYV.